These 3 T cell receptor beta chains were sequenced from one sample in a study of blood T cell repertoires in COVID-19. Data came from immunoSEQ multiplex PCR; TCRdb stores just in-frame clones and leaves some out. The repertoire holds tens of thousands of clones, around 80% seen once, with approximately 34% in the top ten. Material for sequencing was peripheral blood. These receptors were obtained from a woman of 80 years or more with active or convalescent COVID-19.

The gene calls are TRBV4-1 and TRBJ2-3; 7 positions agree with TRBD2. The CDR3 has 13 residues. The germline V gene encodes CDR1 MGHRA and CDR2 YSYEKL. J gave up 4 bases and V 5 bases, and 3 bases lay outside the gene matches. CDR3 residues: CASSKLASDTQYF. DNA of the CDR3: TGCGCCAGCAGCAAACTAGCGTCAGATACGCAGTATTTT.

The J gene is TRBJ2-1, the V gene TRBV5-1; 9 bases fit TRBD2. From germline, CDR1 is SGHRS and CDR2 YFSETQ. The CDR3 consists of 16 residues. After removal of 1 base from V and 7 bases from J, the junction contained 9 bases not matched to a gene. CDR3 coding DNA: TGCGCCAGCAGCTTGTCGGTTAGCGGGAGTGGGAATGAGCAGTTCTTC. This codes for CASSLSVSGSGNEQFF.

The chain is built from TRBV2 and TRBJ1-2; D unresolved. CDR1 is SNHLY, CDR2 FYNNEI, per germline. The CDR3 loop spans 14 amino acids. V lost 3 bases and J 2 bases, leaving 10 bases between the germline ends. The CDR3: CASSDLSPNYGYTF. Written as DNA, the CDR3 is TGTGCCAGCAGTGACCTCAGTCCCAACTATGGCTACACCTTC.